A selection of T cell receptor beta chains follows, all from one sample in a study of CD8+CD57+ T cells in acquired aplastic anemia. TCRdb re-analysed the reads in MiXCR, keeping a single row per CDR3 protein. The sample has fewer than 250,000 distinct CDR3 sequences; about half are singletons. Sequences were obtained from sorted CD4+, CD8+, or CD8+CD57+ T cells (not recorded which) from PBMCs. The origin of the receptors is a human donor in good health, serving as a control. Each CDR3 is given with its conserved first and last residue. A D gene is named only where the DNA matches it firmly. Size is stated for part of the rows, as once, few or many counts, or as a class when the clone is expanded.

v_gene: TRBV24-1; j_gene: TRBJ1-1; abundance: many; d_gene: NA; CDR3aa: CATRAPTDEAFF; CDR3nt: TGTGCCACTCGAGCCCCAACAGATGAAGCTTTCTTT
v_gene: TRBV19; j_gene: TRBJ1-5; abundance: NA; d_gene: TRBD1; CDR3aa: CASSRGTGSRAQHF; CDR3nt: TGTGCCAGTAGTAGAGGGACAGGGAGTAGGGCCCAGCATTTT
v_gene: TRBV4-1; j_gene: TRBJ1-4; abundance: many; d_gene: NA; CDR3aa: CASSATLGEKLFF; CDR3nt: TGCGCCAGCAGCGCGACCCTGGGGGAAAAACTGTTTTTT
v_gene: TRBV7-6; j_gene: TRBJ2-1; abundance: few; d_gene: NA; CDR3aa: CASSLGALNEQFF; CDR3nt: TGTGCCAGCAGCTTAGGGGCACTGAATGAGCAGTTCTTC
v_gene: TRBV7-2; j_gene: TRBJ1-1; abundance: NA; d_gene: NA; CDR3aa: CAGSSRVGYTEAFF; CDR3nt: TGTGCAGGCAGCTCCCGGGTGGGGTACACTGAAGCTTTCTTT
v_gene: TRBV12-3/TRBV12-4; j_gene: TRBJ2-1; abundance: many; d_gene: TRBD1; CDR3aa: CASSPSRAGLDRGDNEQFF; CDR3nt: TGTGCCAGCAGTCCTAGCCGGGCCGGACTCGACAGGGGTGACAATGAGCAGTTCTTC
v_gene: TRBV7-2; j_gene: TRBJ1-4; abundance: NA; d_gene: NA; CDR3aa: CASSLGFGEKLFF; CDR3nt: TGTGCCAGCAGCTTAGGATTTGGAGAAAAACTGTTTTTT
v_gene: TRBV19; j_gene: TRBJ1-2; abundance: NA; d_gene: NA; CDR3aa: CASSTGRGERSDGYTF; CDR3nt: TGTGCCAGTAGTACGGGCAGGGGTGAGCGATCCGATGGCTACACCTTC
v_gene: TRBV20-1; j_gene: TRBJ2-7; abundance: NA; d_gene: NA; CDR3aa: CSAGDVESSYEQYF; CDR3nt: TGCAGTGCTGGGGACGTAGAAAGCTCCTACGAGCAGTACTTC
v_gene: TRBV30; j_gene: TRBJ1-5; abundance: many; d_gene: NA; CDR3aa: CAWSQNGNQPQHF; CDR3nt: TGTGCCTGGAGTCAAAATGGCAATCAGCCCCAGCATTTT
v_gene: TRBV7-3; j_gene: TRBJ2-7; abundance: NA; d_gene: NA; CDR3aa: CASSLGLIYEQYF; CDR3nt: TGTGCCAGCAGTTTAGGCCTGATCTACGAGCAGTACTTC
v_gene: TRBV19; j_gene: TRBJ1-2; abundance: NA; d_gene: NA; CDR3aa: CASSRDTFRRCTF; CDR3nt: TGTGCCAGTAGCAGGGACACCTTTAGGCGCTGCACCTTC
v_gene: TRBV25-1; j_gene: TRBJ2-3; abundance: many; d_gene: TRBD1; CDR3aa: CASTQGGDTQYF; CDR3nt: TGTGCCAGCACACAGGGGGGAGATACGCAGTATTTT
v_gene: TRBV3-1; j_gene: TRBJ1-2; abundance: NA; d_gene: NA; CDR3aa: CASSQGFLGSYGYTF; CDR3nt: TGTGCCAGCAGCCAAGGATTTCTGGGGAGCTACGGCTACACCTTC
v_gene: TRBV20-1; j_gene: TRBJ1-6; abundance: once; d_gene: NA; CDR3aa: CSAAPHPDNSPLHF; CDR3nt: TGCAGTGCTGCCCCACACCCGGATAATTCACCCCTCCACTTT
v_gene: TRBV2; j_gene: TRBJ2-3; abundance: NA; d_gene: NA; CDR3aa: CASSDLHSTTDTQYF; CDR3nt: TGTGCCAGCAGTGATCTGCACAGTACCACAGATACGCAGTATTTT
v_gene: TRBV5-1; j_gene: TRBJ2-3; abundance: NA; d_gene: TRBD2; CDR3aa: CASSFRLAGDTQYF; CDR3nt: TGCGCCAGCAGCTTCCGACTAGCGGGAGATACGCAGTATTTT
v_gene: TRBV11-2; j_gene: TRBJ2-2; abundance: many; d_gene: NA; CDR3aa: CASSPGGRDTGELFF; CDR3nt: TGTGCCAGCAGCCCGGGCGGGCGGGACACCGGGGAGCTGTTTTTT
v_gene: TRBV5-4; j_gene: TRBJ1-2; abundance: NA; d_gene: NA; CDR3aa: CASSLSSWGYTF; CDR3nt: TGTGCCAGCAGCTTGAGTTCGTGGGGCTACACCTTC
v_gene: TRBV9; j_gene: TRBJ1-1; abundance: once; d_gene: TRBD1; CDR3aa: CASSVKEGQGWTEAFF; CDR3nt: TGTGCCAGCAGCGTCAAAGAAGGACAGGGCTGGACTGAAGCTTTCTTT
v_gene: TRBV7-9; j_gene: TRBJ1-2; abundance: NA; d_gene: TRBD1; CDR3aa: CAAGDRGGYTF; CDR3nt: TGTGCAGCAGGGGACAGGGGTGGCTACACCTTC
v_gene: TRBV15; j_gene: TRBJ1-5; abundance: NA; d_gene: NA; CDR3aa: CATNRDHNQPQRF; CDR3nt: TGTGCCACCAACAGAGATCATAATCAGCCCCAGCGTTTT
v_gene: TRBV12-3/TRBV12-4; j_gene: TRBJ2-3; abundance: few; d_gene: TRBD1; CDR3aa: CASRGTGNTDTQYF; CDR3nt: TGTGCCAGCAGGGGGACAGGCAACACAGATACGCAGTATTTT
v_gene: TRBV29-1; j_gene: TRBJ1-1; abundance: NA; d_gene: NA; CDR3aa: CSVEVNWEGEAFF; CDR3nt: TGCAGCGTTGAAGTTAATTGGGAAGGCGAAGCTTTCTTT
v_gene: TRBV10-3; j_gene: TRBJ1-5; abundance: NA; d_gene: TRBD1; CDR3aa: CAISGTGGRQPQHF; CDR3nt: TGTGCCATCAGTGGGACAGGGGGCAGGCAGCCCCAGCATTTT
v_gene: TRBV27; j_gene: TRBJ1-2; abundance: NA; d_gene: NA; CDR3aa: CASSSLPTRNYGYTF; CDR3nt: TGTGCCAGCAGTTCCCTCCCGACACGAAACTATGGCTACACCTTC
v_gene: TRBV6-6; j_gene: TRBJ2-7; abundance: many; d_gene: NA; CDR3aa: CASSYSPDSYEQYF; CDR3nt: TGTGCCAGCAGTTATAGCCCGGACAGCTACGAGCAGTACTTC
v_gene: TRBV19; j_gene: TRBJ1-1; abundance: many; d_gene: NA; CDR3aa: CASRPPTENTEAFF; CDR3nt: TGTGCCAGTCGACCACCAACAGAGAACACTGAAGCTTTCTTT
v_gene: TRBV5-6; j_gene: TRBJ1-5; abundance: NA; d_gene: TRBD1; CDR3aa: CASSPGTAHQPQHF; CDR3nt: TGTGCCAGCAGCCCCGGGACAGCACATCAGCCCCAGCATTTT
v_gene: TRBV20-1; j_gene: TRBJ2-5; abundance: NA; d_gene: TRBD2; CDR3aa: CSARPLAGGPLQETQYF; CDR3nt: TGCAGTGCTAGACCCTTAGCGGGGGGCCCCCTCCAAGAGACCCAGTACTTC
v_gene: TRBV5-6; j_gene: TRBJ2-7; abundance: many; d_gene: NA; CDR3aa: CASEKGTRDSSYEQYF; CDR3nt: TGTGCCAGCGAAAAAGGAACGCGGGACAGTTCTTACGAGCAGTACTTC
v_gene: TRBV12-3/TRBV12-4; j_gene: TRBJ2-7; abundance: NA; d_gene: TRBD1; CDR3aa: CASSGQGFDEQYF; CDR3nt: TGTGCTAGCAGTGGACAGGGGTTCGACGAGCAGTACTTC
v_gene: TRBV12-5; j_gene: TRBJ1-4; abundance: few; d_gene: NA; CDR3aa: CASGLVRPSVRGVGEKLFF; CDR3nt: TGTGCTAGTGGTTTGGTACGCCCTTCGGTACGGGGGGTTGGGGAAAAACTGTTTTTT
v_gene: TRBV5-6; j_gene: TRBJ1-2; abundance: NA; d_gene: TRBD1; CDR3aa: CASSRTGGYTF; CDR3nt: TGTGCCAGCAGTAGGACAGGGGGCTACACCTTC
v_gene: TRBV20-1; j_gene: TRBJ2-6; abundance: NA; d_gene: TRBD1; CDR3aa: CSASKGQGGSGANVLTF; CDR3nt: TGCAGTGCTAGTAAGGGACAGGGTGGGTCTGGGGCCAACGTCCTGACTTTC
v_gene: TRBV15; j_gene: TRBJ2-5; abundance: NA; d_gene: NA; CDR3aa: CATSSGGTEEAQYF; CDR3nt: TGTGCCACCAGCAGTGGGGGGACAGAAGAGGCCCAGTACTTC
v_gene: TRBV19; j_gene: TRBJ1-3; abundance: NA; d_gene: NA; CDR3aa: CASSTLKNTIYF; CDR3nt: TGTGCCAGTAGTACGCTCAAAAACACCATATATTTT
v_gene: TRBV10-3; j_gene: TRBJ1-5; abundance: NA; d_gene: NA; CDR3aa: CAITNGPGFSEQPQHF; CDR3nt: TGTGCCATCACGAACGGGCCGGGCTTTAGCGAGCAGCCCCAGCATTTT
v_gene: TRBV7-9; j_gene: TRBJ2-2; abundance: NA; d_gene: NA; CDR3aa: CASSYTGASGTGELFF; CDR3nt: TGTGCCAGCAGTTACACCGGGGCATCGGGAACCGGGGAGCTGTTTTTT
v_gene: TRBV9; j_gene: TRBJ2-7; abundance: few; d_gene: NA; CDR3aa: CASSAGAAYEQYF; CDR3nt: TGTGCCAGCAGTGCCGGGGCAGCCTACGAGCAGTACTTC
v_gene: TRBV15; j_gene: TRBJ2-7; abundance: few; d_gene: NA; CDR3aa: CATSRASSYEQYF; CDR3nt: TGTGCCACCAGCAGAGCTAGCTCCTACGAGCAGTACTTC
v_gene: TRBV14; j_gene: TRBJ1-2; abundance: NA; d_gene: NA; CDR3aa: CASSQDVAGAESYTF; CDR3nt: TGTGCCAGCAGCCAAGATGTGGCAGGGGCGGAGAGCTACACCTTC
v_gene: TRBV20-1; j_gene: TRBJ1-1; abundance: NA; d_gene: TRBD1; CDR3aa: CSASLQGANTEAFF; CDR3nt: TGCAGTGCTAGTCTCCAGGGGGCGAACACTGAAGCTTTCTTT
v_gene: TRBV7-2; j_gene: TRBJ2-5; abundance: NA; d_gene: NA; CDR3aa: CASSLASADTQYF; CDR3nt: TGTGCCAGCAGCTTAGCATCAGCGGACACCCAGTACTTC
v_gene: TRBV29-1; j_gene: TRBJ2-5; abundance: many; d_gene: TRBD1; CDR3aa: CSVDGTGLETQYF; CDR3nt: TGCAGCGTTGACGGGACAGGTTTAGAGACCCAGTACTTC
v_gene: TRBV20-1; j_gene: TRBJ2-1; abundance: many; d_gene: NA; CDR3aa: CSARDPGGSSYNEQFF; CDR3nt: TGCAGTGCTAGAGACCCAGGGGGGAGCTCCTACAATGAGCAGTTCTTC